This T cell receptor beta chain appears in the sequencing data of a study of shared clonotypes between healthy human individuals. Turning to the study itself: Each donor's CD4 naive and CD4 memory cells filled three plates apiece, CD8 naive two, and CD8 memory one.

CDR1 and CDR2 (germline): SEHNR, FQNEAQ (reference sequence). Trimming pared 5 bases from V and 5 bases from J, leaving 18 bases between. The CDR3 covers 15 residues. Genomic DNA per cell subset filled all wells of several immunoSEQ plates. Assay: immunoSEQ multiplex PCR; the TCRdb copy retains only in-frame clones and omits some. The sample lists about 1 million clones, approximately 70% seen once, with approximately 1.5% in the top ten. With regard to this clone: Antigen unknown.

General study points: A handful of donors had around 5% of their naive CD4 clonotypes in common. What naive subsets generally showed was a larger estimated richness than memory subsets showed.

Sequences were obtained from memory CD4+ T cells sorted from blood. Subset described: CD45RA-negative fraction. V gene TRBV7-9 combines with J gene TRBJ1-1; perhaps TRBD1 as D (5 bases). The TCR comes from a man aged 18 to 29 in good health. CDR3 region: CASSLRTMGPTEAFF. CDR3 sequence (DNA): TGTGCCAGCAGCCTTCGGACAATGGGCCCAACTGAAGCTTTCTTT.